Here is one TCR beta chain with its context. This specimen belongs to a study of cytomegalovirus exposure and HLA in healthy donors. Trimming cost V 4 bases and J 3 bases; bases outside gene matches: 19. This CDR3 region has 20 residues. Germline loops: CDR1 SGHDN, CDR2 FVKESK. This PCR relied on a set of 60 Vbeta primers and 13 Jbeta primers. Data came from immunoSEQ multiplex PCR; TCRdb stores just in-frame clones and leaves some out. The sample has approximately 200,000 clones; roughly four fifths are singletons. This chain connects TRBV14 to TRBJ2-7, with 12 bases lining up with TRBD1. This TCR came from a man aged 25 to 45 in good health and CMV-seronegative. Sequencing was done on a sample of PBMCs. CDR3 DNA sequence: TGTGCCAGCAGCCCCGAGAGGGGACAGGGGGCGCCGATCCCCTACTACGAGCAGTACTTC. Translating gives CASSPERGQGAPIPYYEQYF.